This TCR beta chain was recorded in a study of T cells expressing NK-cell markers. Whole-study results and caveats: As a fraction of CD8+ T cells, dominant NKG2C+ clonotypes reached roughly 1.0-7.0% in six donors.

Comments on this clonotype: Its antigen is unidentified.

CDR3 length: 12 amino acids. Germline values: CDR1 SEHNR, CDR2 FQNEAQ (reference sequence). From its re-call of the 5' RACE reads, TCRdb lists each CDR3 protein once, without DNA. Recorded for this sample: 300,000 to 500,000 distinct CDR3 sequences. The material sequenced was blood T cells: a sorted CD56 or NKG2C T cell subset, CD4+ or CD8+ T cells, or bulk PBMC T cells (not recorded which). This chain uses TRBV7-9 with TRBJ2-2; TCRdb gives TRBD2 as the D gene, but with no DNA this cannot be confirmed. The receptor was isolated from a woman aged 45-60 years in good health. Here the CDR3 reads CASGDFIWELFF.